This T cell receptor (beta chain) was profiled in a study of shared clonotypes between healthy human individuals. The study, taken as a whole, reports: Estimated richness was generally greater in naive than memory subsets.

The CDR3 spans 13 residues. The germline gives CDR1 MNHEY, CDR2 SVGAGI. The authors ran the assay at deep level. The data were produced by immunoSEQ multiplex PCR, yet TCRdb's version contains in-frame clones alone and is incomplete. Here the sample spans hundreds of thousands of clones, about 96% being singletons. As to this clone: Its antigen is not identified.

Naive-designated CD8 cells lacked CD45RO, were positively enriched for CCR7, and omitted terminally differentiated effector memory CD45RA+ cells. The sequence came from a woman between 25 and 40 years old in good health. Sequencing input: naive CD8+ T cells sorted from blood. The chain combines TRBV6-5 with TRBJ2-5; D not resolved. The J call may be incorrect, as the DNA end agrees better with TRBJ2-7. CDR3 nucleotides: TGTGCCAGCAGTTACCGAGAATCCTACGAGCAGTACTTC. It encodes CASSYRESYEQYF.